This entry describes one T cell receptor (beta chain). Treatment meaning: preoperative locoregional IRX-2 cytokine immunotherapy. This phase Ib study tested locoregional IRX-2 cytokine immunotherapy given before surgery. The data were taken from a study of preoperative IRX-2 immunotherapy in early breast cancer. Profiling relied on immunoSEQ multiplex PCR, and the TCRdb table lists in-frame clones only, not all of them. Of tens of thousands of clones in the sample, roughly 80% were seen once. V shed 1 base and J shed 1 base, with 5 bases lying between them. Germline CDR1 and CDR2: LNHDA and SQIVND (reference sequence). The length of the CDR3 is 15 residues.

This TCR came from a human donor with breast cancer. The material sequenced was lymph node tissue, taken after IRX-2 immunotherapy. This rearrangement joins TRBV19 to TRBJ2-6; no clear D gene. CDR3 loop: CASSIGGSGANVLTF. CDR3 nucleotides: TGTGCCAGTAGTATAGGGGGTTCTGGGGCCAACGTCCTGACTTTC.